Each of the 20 T cell receptor beta chains below was sequenced from the same sample in a study of blood T cell repertoires in COVID-19. Here immunoSEQ multiplex PCR was the method, and the copy in TCRdb shows in-frame clones only, minus some. The sample lists approximately 240,000 clones; about 80% were seen once. Sequencing was carried out using peripheral blood. The receptors come from a woman older than 75 with active or convalescent COVID-19.

The chain employs TRBV3-1 (or the pseudogene TRBV3-2) and TRBJ1-6, with 8 positions matching TRBD1. Germline V gene lookup returns CDR1 LGHDT and CDR2 YNNKEL (reference sequence). The trim removed 2 bases at V and 9 bases at J, leaving 6 bases unmatched. The CDR3 contains 15 residues. The CDR3 loop is CASSQRTGPVSPLHF. The DNA for the CDR3 is TGTGCCAGCAGCCAACGGACAGGGCCTGTTTCACCCCTCCACTTT.

The rearrangement uses TRBV7-2 and TRBJ1-3; 10 bases fit TRBD1. The CDR3 runs 16 residues. J gave up 8 bases and V 6 bases, and 13 bases lay outside the gene matches. CDR1 and CDR2 (germline): SGHTA, FQGNSA. This CDR3 reads CASRSTGGIFADTIYF. The CDR3 DNA follows: TGTGCCAGCAGGTCGACAGGGGGCATTTTTGCGGACACCATATATTTT.

The rearrangement joins TRBV28 to TRBJ2-1; 9 nucleotides align to TRBD2. J gave up 2 bases and V 7 bases, and 6 bases lay outside the gene matches. Per the germline V gene, CDR1 is MDHEN and CDR2 is SYDVKM. The CDR3 sequence is 15 residues long. CDR3 protein: CASIWASGTYNEQFF. The CDR3 DNA reads TGTGCCAGCATTTGGGCTAGCGGGACCTACAATGAGCAGTTCTTC. Filled out from reference TRBV28 and TRBJ2-1, the complete variable domain reads DVKVTQSSRYLVKRTGEKVFLECVQDMDHENMFWYRQDPGLGLRLIYFSYDVKMKEKGDIPEGYSVSREKKERFSLILESASTNQTSMYLCASIWASGTYNEQFFGPGTRLTVL.

The chain combines TRBV7-8 with TRBJ2-7; 8 bases align to TRBD2. Trimming at V came to 3 bases and at J to 3 bases, leaving 10 bases not matched to a gene. This CDR3 contains 16 residues. From germline, CDR1 is SGHVS and CDR2 FQNEAQ. The CDR3 coding sequence is TGTGCCAGCAGCTTTTCCGTCACTAGCGGCCTCTACGAGCAGTACTTC. It specifies CASSFSVTSGLYEQYF.

As for this clone: One junction end disagrees with the germline gene, perhaps due to a read error. J is TRBJ1-6 and V is TRBV14; D is undetermined. CDR3 length: 13 amino acids. From germline, CDR1 is SGHDN and CDR2 FVKESK. The CDR3 bases are TGTGCCAGCAGCCAAGGCGATCGGGTTAGGCGGTTCTTT. Translation: CASSQGDRVRRFF.

The rearrangement uses TRBV5-8 and TRBJ2-5; 9 bases are a match to TRBD1. The CDR3 loop spans 17 amino acids. Germline CDR1 SGHTS, CDR2 YDEGEE. V shed 5 bases and J 2 bases; nucleotides not matched to a gene: 13. The CDR3 coding sequence is TGTGCCAGCAGACAAAACCCCCGGGACAGGGTACAAGAGACCCAGTACTTC. It is translated as CASRQNPRDRVQETQYF.

The chain uses TRBV5-1 and TRBJ1-5, with a possible D match to TRBD1 (6 bases). The germline V gene encodes CDR1 SGHRS and CDR2 YFSETQ. V was cut by 4 bases and J by 6 bases, with 14 bases left in between. The CDR3 is 14 residues long. The CDR3 loop is CASSPGETIQPQHF. The CDR3 DNA sequence: TGCGCCAGCAGCCCAGGGGAGACAATTCAGCCCCAGCATTTT.

The chain has TRBV12-3 or TRBV12-4 and TRBJ1-5; the D gene is possibly TRBD1 (6 bases). The CDR3 sequence is 13 residues long. The V gene lost 5 bases and the J gene lost 4 bases, with 9 bases spanning the gap. The CDR3 loop is CASSRDRNQPQHF. As DNA, the CDR3 is TGTGCCAGCAGTCGCGACAGGAATCAGCCCCAGCATTTT.

The chain is built from TRBV11-2 and TRBJ2-2, with 9 positions matching TRBD1. Trimming removed 5 bases from V and 6 bases from J; junction bases left unmatched: 10. Germline CDR1 and CDR2: SGHAT and FQNNGV. The CDR3 consists of 16 residues. CDR3 nucleotides: TGTGCCAGCAGCCCCCGGGACAGGGACGTTTCCGGGGAGCTGTTTTTT. Its translation is CASSPRDRDVSGELFF.

V and J are TRBV11-3 and TRBJ2-1; 12 positions agree with TRBD2. This CDR3 spans 17 amino acids. Germline values: CDR1 SGHNT, CDR2 YENEEA. V dropped 2 bases and J dropped 0; count of bases not matched to a gene: 2. CDR3 in amino acids: CASSLTSGRLSYNEQFF. The CDR3 coding sequence is TGTGCCAGCAGCTTAACTAGCGGGAGGCTCTCCTACAATGAGCAGTTCTTC.

The chain employs TRBV5-1 and TRBJ2-7; 11 nucleotides match TRBD2. V lost 2 bases, J lost 3 bases, and 1 base stayed unmatched. Germline assignment: CDR1 SGHRS and CDR2 YFSETQ. The CDR3 covers 14 residues. CDR3 in amino acids: CASSFGTSGYEQYF. DNA of the CDR3: TGCGCCAGCAGCTTTGGGACTAGCGGCTACGAGCAGTACTTC.

V usage is TRBV25-1 and J usage is TRBJ1-2, with TRBD1 as a possible D gene (5 bases). The ends were cut back, 3 bases at V and 3 bases at J, with 8 bases in the middle. This CDR3 spans 13 amino acids. Germline lookup yields CDR1 MGHDK and CDR2 SYGVNS. The CDR3 DNA reads TGTGCCAGCAGTGAGGGGGGGGACTATGGCTACACCTTC. Translation gives CASSEGGDYGYTF.

This clone was seen a single time. The chain couples TRBV11-2 to TRBJ2-7; 7 bases map to TRBD1. CDR1 is SGHAT, CDR2 FQNNGV, per germline. The CDR3 is 14 residues long. J was trimmed by 6 bases and V by 4 bases; bases with no gene match: 9. This chain's CDR3 is CASSSRDSSGEQYF. The CDR3 DNA is TGTGCCAGCAGCTCCCGGGACAGCTCAGGCGAGCAGTACTTC.

The chain recombines TRBV28 with TRBJ1-2, with no clear D. Germline V CDR1 and CDR2: MDHEN, SYDVKM. Trimming removed 10 bases at V and 4 bases at J, with 16 bases between. The CDR3 has 13 residues. CDR3 nucleotides: TGTGCCACCAACCAGCAGGCAGTCTATGGCTACACCTTC. Translating it yields CATNQQAVYGYTF.

This chain joins TRBV6-5 and TRBJ1-1; 8 nucleotides align to TRBD1. Germline V gene lookup returns CDR1 MNHEY and CDR2 SVGAGI. V was pared by 0 bases and J by 5 bases, with 5 bases of the junction left unmatched. The CDR3 is 15 amino acids. The CDR3, as DNA: TGTGCCAGCAGTTACTCGGACAGGGTTGGAACTGAAGCTTTCTTT. It yields the protein CASSYSDRVGTEAFF.

The chain joins TRBV21-1 to TRBJ1-2. TRBV21-1 is a recognized pseudogene. The CDR3 spans 16 residues. This CDR3 is CASSKGSRRGFYGYTF. As DNA, the CDR3 is TGTGCCAGCAGCAAAGGCTCGAGGAGGGGCTTCTATGGCTACACCTTC.

The J gene is TRBJ1-6, the V gene TRBV5-4; D is undetermined. The CDR3 extends over 18 amino acids. Deletions cut 0 bases from V and 0 bases from J, with 13 bases between. In germline, CDR1 is SGHNT, CDR2 YYREEE (reference sequence). CDR3 in DNA: TGTGCCAGCAGCTTGGGGTTGAGCGGGAGCTCCTATAATTCACCCCTCCACTTT. Protein sequence: CASSLGLSGSSYNSPLHF. The full variable domain, rest sourced from reference TRBV5-4 and TRBJ1-6, is ETGVTQSPTHLIKTRGQQVTLRCSSQSGHNTVSWYQQALGQGPQFIFQYYREEENGRGNFPPRFSGLQFPNYSSELNVNALELDDSALYLCASSLGLSGSSYNSPLHFGNGTRLTVT.

The V gene is TRBV6-2 or TRBV6-3, the J gene TRBJ2-3; TRBD2 might be the D (6 bases). Germline values: CDR1 MNHEY, CDR2 SVGEGT. The CDR3 runs 14 residues. V lost 5 bases to trimming and J lost 0 bases, with 9 bases between them. The CDR3 reads CASSPSGSTDTQYF. In DNA form, the CDR3 reads TGTGCCAGCAGTCCGAGCGGGAGCACAGATACGCAGTATTTT.

The genes are TRBV19 and TRBJ1-6; 8 nucleotides agree with TRBD1. In germline, CDR1 is LNHDA, CDR2 SQIVND (reference sequence). The CDR3 has 15 amino acids. V shed 5 bases, J shed 6 bases, and the junction held 6 bases outside the gene matches. DNA for the CDR3: TGTGCCAGTAGTCGACGGGACAGGACTAATTCACCCCTCCACTTT. It encodes CASSRRDRTNSPLHF.

A remark on this clone: A much larger clone differs from this one at a single base, so this may be a read error. The chain joins TRBV3-1 (or the pseudogene TRBV3-2) to TRBJ1-1; D might be TRBD1 (6 bases). The germline gives CDR1 LGHDT, CDR2 YNNKEL (reference sequence). The CDR3 sequence is 13 residues long. The V gene lost 4 bases and the J gene lost 1 base, with 7 bases spanning the gap. CDR3 nucleotide sequence: TGTGCCAGCAGCCTACAGGGGAACACTGAAGCTTTCTTT. This gives the protein CASSLQGNTEAFF.